The T cell receptor (beta chain) described here comes from a study of cytomegalovirus exposure and HLA in healthy donors. Notes on the study in general: In a later analysis, V- and J-gene trimming of beta chains associated with a DCLRE1C missense variant, replicated independently.

Regarding this clone: Antigen: not known.

Healthy people donating bone marrow made up the donors. The PCR made use of 60 Vbeta and 13 Jbeta primers. Using immunoSEQ multiplex PCR, the repertoire was profiled, and TCRdb retains in-frame clones only, with some absent. The clone table shows fewer than 60,000 clones, with the ten largest holding 12%. The length of the CDR3 is 15 residues. V shed 2 bases, J shed 2 bases, and the junction held 2 bases outside the gene matches. The germline V gene encodes CDR1 LNHNV and CDR2 YYDKDF (reference sequence). Sequenced sample: PBMCs. The chain joins TRBV15 to TRBJ1-5; 8 bases line up with TRBD1. The source is a woman aged 25 to 39 in good health and CMV-seropositive. CDR3 nucleotides: TGTGCCACCAGCAGACCGGACAGGGGCAATCAGCCCCAGCATTTT. It yields the protein CATSRPDRGNQPQHF.